These 29 T cell receptor beta chains were all obtained from the same sample, sequenced in a study of blood T cell repertoires in COVID-19. The table came from immunoSEQ multiplex PCR; TCRdb's copy has only in-frame clones and leaves some out. The repertoire holds over 10,000 clones, with approximately 90% as singletons. The specimen sequenced was peripheral blood. These receptors all stem from a human donor in a cohort sampled during active COVID-19.

The V call is TRBV2, the J call TRBJ2-1, with TRBD2 identical over 10 bases. The V and J ends lost 1 base and 6 bases, in that order; junction bases with no gene match: 3. CDR3 length equals 15 residues. CDR1 is SNHLY, CDR2 FYNNEI, per germline. This CDR3 reads CASSEGTSGINEQFF. CDR3 DNA: TGTGCCAGCAGTGAAGGTACTAGCGGGATCAATGAGCAGTTCTTC.

The chain employs TRBV5-1 and TRBJ2-1, with 7 bases identical to TRBD2. Germline-derived CDR1 and CDR2 are SGHRS and YFSETQ. V shed 4 bases and J 8 bases; nucleotides not matched to a gene: 12. The CDR3 contains 15 residues. CDR3 region: CASSARAGRGDEQFF. In nucleotides, the CDR3 is TGCGCCAGCAGCGCTAGAGCGGGAAGAGGGGATGAGCAGTTCTTC.

The rearrangement uses TRBV2 and TRBJ2-3, with 11 bases that match TRBD2. Germline CDR1 reads SNHLY; CDR2 reads FYNNEI. The trim removed 1 base at V and 7 bases at J, leaving 7 bases unmatched. The CDR3 is made up of 16 amino acids. CDR3 sequence reads: CASSEVRLAGRNTQYF. DNA for the CDR3: TGTGCCAGCAGTGAAGTTCGACTAGCGGGGAGGAATACGCAGTATTTT.

In DNA form, the CDR3 reads TGTGCCAGCAGTTTTGGCTTAGCCAAAAACATTCAGTACTTC. Amino acid sequence: CASSFGLAKNIQYF. The rearrangement joins TRBV28 to TRBJ2-4; D gene uncertain. V was trimmed by 3 bases and J by 0 bases, leaving 6 bases between them. Germline V gives CDR1 MDHEN, CDR2 SYDVKM. CDR3 length equals 14 residues.

V usage is TRBV7-2 and J usage is TRBJ1-1; weak D call: TRBD1 (5 bases). CDR3 length: 14 amino acids. V was trimmed by 2 bases and J by 3 bases, leaving 10 bases between them. The germline CDR1 and CDR2 sequences are SGHTA and FQGNSA. CDR3 in DNA: TGTGCCAGCAGCTTATGGGGGGACGACACTGAAGCTTTCTTT. Its protein product is CASSLWGDDTEAFF.

This sequence joins TRBV19 and TRBJ1-1, with TRBD1 matching over 7 bases. This CDR3 has 16 amino acids. Germline CDR1 LNHDA, CDR2 SQIVND (reference sequence). J was trimmed by 6 bases and V by 6 bases; bases with no gene match: 16. The CDR3 nucleotides are TGTGCCAGTAGCGTATACAGGGGTCTCCGTGACGCTGAAGCTTTCTTT. Protein product: CASSVYRGLRDAEAFF.

The rearrangement links TRBV2 to TRBJ2-3; TRBD2 matches 9 bases. The ends lost 7 bases at V and 3 bases at J; junction bases unmatched: 5. This CDR3 has 14 amino acids. Looked up from germline, CDR1 is SNHLY and CDR2 is FYNNEI. The CDR3 sequence is CASKSRGGTDTQYF. The CDR3 DNA is TGTGCCAGCAAATCGCGGGGGGGGACAGATACGCAGTATTTT.

The V and J genes are TRBV6-5 and TRBJ2-7; TRBD1 agrees at 7 bases. The V gene's germline CDR1 is MNHEY and CDR2 SVGAGI. CDR3 length: 15 amino acids. With V trimmed by 0 bases and J by 4 bases, 6 bases remained unmatched. DNA of the CDR3: TGTGCCAGCAGTTACTCGAGGGGGCCCGAGTACGAGCAGTACTTC. Its translation: CASSYSRGPEYEQYF.

The chain links TRBV5-1 to TRBJ2-1, with 10 bases fitting TRBD2. Germline V gene sequence: CDR1 SGHRS, CDR2 YFSETQ. The CDR3 loop spans 16 amino acids. Unmatched junction bases numbered 6, after V lost 0 bases and J lost 6 bases. This CDR3 reads CASSLATGTSVNEQFF. Here the CDR3 DNA reads TGCGCCAGCAGCTTGGCGACCGGGACTAGCGTCAATGAGCAGTTCTTC. The full variable domain, rest sourced from reference TRBV5-1 and TRBJ2-1, is KAGVTQTPRYLIKTRGQQVTLSCSPISGHRSVSWYQQTPGQGLQFLFEYFSETQRNKGNFPGRFSGRQFSNSRSEMNVSTLELGDSALYLCASSLATGTSVNEQFFGPGTRLTVL.

The chain recombines TRBV5-1 with TRBJ2-5; 7 bases agree with TRBD1. The CDR3 runs to 14 residues. The ends lost 4 bases at V and 1 base at J; junction bases unmatched: 4. CDR1 is SGHRS, CDR2 YFSETQ, per germline. In nucleotides, the CDR3 is TGCGCCAGCAGCCCACGACAGGGCCAAGAGACCCAGTACTTC. This sequence encodes CASSPRQGQETQYF.

V usage is TRBV28 and J usage is TRBJ1-3; 9 positions match TRBD1. V dropped 7 bases and J dropped 3; count of bases not matched to a gene: 4. The CDR3 covers 14 residues. CDR1 MDHEN and CDR2 SYDVKM come from the germline V gene. CDR3 sequence reads: CASKTTGGGNTIYF. The CDR3 DNA reads as TGTGCCAGCAAAACGACAGGGGGTGGAAACACCATATATTTT.

The J gene is TRBJ1-2, the V gene TRBV7-9; 12 nucleotides line up with TRBD1. The CDR3 has 14 residues. V trimming: 5 bases; J trimming: 8 bases; junction bases outside the gene matches: 6. In germline, CDR1 is SEHNR, CDR2 FQNEAQ (reference sequence). Here the CDR3 reads CASSTGQGAQGYTF. CDR3 in DNA: TGTGCCAGCAGCACGGGACAGGGGGCGCAGGGCTACACCTTC.

The chain recombines TRBV28 with TRBJ1-1, with a possible D match to TRBD1 (5 bases). The ends were cut back, 5 bases at V and 8 bases at J, with 12 bases in the middle. The CDR3 extends over 12 amino acids. Germline V lookup: CDR1 MDHEN, CDR2 SYDVKM. The CDR3 DNA follows: TGTGCCAGCAGTCACCGTCCAGGGGAAGCTTTCTTT. Translating gives CASSHRPGEAFF.

With respect to this clone: This sample includes further DNA sequences coding for the same CDR3. The chain couples TRBV10-3 to TRBJ1-2, with 8 bases aligning to TRBD1. There are 15 residues in the CDR3. Germline lookup yields CDR1 ENHRY and CDR2 SYGVKD. V was clipped by 4 bases and J by 1 base; unmatched bases: 5. The CDR3 DNA is TGTGCCATCAGTGGGGGACAGGACCATAACTATGGCTACACCTTC. It yields the protein CAISGGQDHNYGYTF.

The chain has TRBV29-1 and TRBJ2-7; 8 nucleotides match TRBD1. V was clipped by 4 bases and J by 3 bases; unmatched bases: 8. CDR1 is SQVTM, CDR2 ANQGSEA, per germline. This CDR3 has 14 residues. For the CDR3, the DNA is TGCAGCGTTGTGAGGACAGGGCCCCTCTACGAGCAGTACTTC. Its protein product is CSVVRTGPLYEQYF.

This chain joins TRBV19 and TRBJ2-2; D gene ambiguous. The germline V and J ends were trimmed by 3 bases and 5 bases, with 10 bases remaining between them. The length of the CDR3 is 14 residues. Germline CDR1 is LNHDA and CDR2 is SQIVND (reference sequence). CDR3 sequence: CASSIRGETGELFF. The CDR3 coding sequence is TGTGCCAGTAGTATCCGAGGAGAGACCGGGGAGCTGTTTTTT.

V gene TRBV28 combines with J gene TRBJ1-4, with 9 positions matching TRBD1. The CDR3 contains 18 residues. With V trimmed by 4 bases and J by 3 bases, 12 bases remained unmatched. Germline V lookup: CDR1 MDHEN, CDR2 SYDVKM. CDR3 residues: CASSSLLGTGLANEKLFF. The CDR3 nucleotides read TGTGCCAGCAGTTCCCTCTTAGGGACAGGGTTAGCTAATGAAAAACTGTTTTTT.

This sequence joins TRBV11-2 and TRBJ2-7; 9 bases fit TRBD1. Germline-derived CDR1 and CDR2 are SGHAT and FQNNGV. V lost 2 bases and J lost 6; bases outside the gene matches: 11. CDR3 length equals 16 residues. DNA for the CDR3: TGTGCCAGCAGCTTAAACTTCTGGACAGGGGCCTCCGAGCAGTACTTC. Translating gives CASSLNFWTGASEQYF.

The rearrangement uses TRBV27 and TRBJ1-1, with a tentative D call TRBD1 (6 bases). V was shortened by 1 base and J by 3 bases, with 12 bases between the two germline ends. CDR1 is MNHEY, CDR2 SMNVEV, per germline (reference sequence). This CDR3 contains 15 residues. In DNA, the CDR3 is TGTGCCAGCAGTTTATGGGGGGGGGCGGACACTGAAGCTTTCTTT. Translation gives CASSLWGGADTEAFF.

This clone has just a few counts. The same CDR3 can be traced to other DNA sequences in this sample. The V call is TRBV5-5, the J call TRBJ1-2, with 11 bases matching TRBD1. This CDR3 is 15 amino acids long. The germline CDR1 and CDR2 sequences are SGHKS and YYEKEE (reference sequence). Trimming removed 3 bases from V and 2 bases from J; junction bases left unmatched: 3. The CDR3 coding sequence is TGTGCCAGCAGCTACGGACAGGGGGCGAACTATGGCTACACCTTC. Translation gives CASSYGQGANYGYTF.

This chain connects TRBV10-3 to TRBJ2-7; 8 positions agree with TRBD1. This CDR3 spans 15 amino acids. Germline CDR1 reads ENHRY; CDR2 reads SYGVKD. Germline trimming cut 4 bases from V and 4 bases from J; bases unmatched to any gene: 9. The CDR3 protein is CAISGGRDRQYEQYF. In DNA, the CDR3 is TGTGCCATCAGTGGGGGGCGGGACAGGCAATACGAGCAGTACTTC.

J is TRBJ1-2 and V is TRBV6-5, with 9 bases identical to TRBD1. The J segment lost 5 bases and the V segment lost 6 bases, leaving 7 bases of the junction unmatched. This CDR3 is 14 amino acids long. Germline V gene sequence: CDR1 MNHEY, CDR2 SVGAGI. Here the CDR3 DNA reads TGTGCCAGCAGCGGGACAGGGCTAAAATATGGCTACACCTTC. Amino acids: CASSGTGLKYGYTF.

The chain carries TRBV6-5 and TRBJ1-2; D is undetermined. The CDR3 totals 15 residues. Germline V CDR1 and CDR2: MNHEY, SVGAGI. Between the trimmed V and J ends, which lost 5 bases and 0 bases, there was a span of 13 bases. The CDR3 loop is CASSNVPEANYGYTF. DNA for the CDR3: TGTGCCAGCAGTAACGTCCCAGAAGCTAACTATGGCTACACCTTC.

This sequence joins TRBV5-1 and TRBJ1-2, with D perhaps TRBD1 (6 bases). The CDR3 spans 13 residues. V was pared by 5 bases and J by 6 bases, with 14 bases between. Germline V gene sequence: CDR1 SGHRS, CDR2 YFSETQ. CDR3: CASSYFRTDGYTF. The CDR3 nucleotides are TGCGCCAGCAGTTATTTCCGGACAGATGGCTACACCTTC.

This rearrangement joins TRBV29-1 to TRBJ2-3, with 14 bases identical to TRBD2. The CDR3 consists of 15 residues. Germline V lookup: CDR1 SQVTM, CDR2 ANQGSEA. J lost 6 bases, V lost 3 bases, and 5 bases had no gene match. CDR3 coding DNA: TGCAGCGTTGAGGGGACTAGCGGGAGTGGGGATACGCAGTATTTT. Amino acids: CSVEGTSGSGDTQYF.

The chain joins TRBV5-1 to TRBJ2-2, with D tentatively TRBD1 (6 bases). V dropped 5 bases and J dropped 5 bases, with 16 bases sitting between them. The CDR3 length is 15 residues. CDR1 is SGHRS and CDR2 is YFSETQ in the germline V gene. This CDR3 is CASRGQTGTTGELFF. CDR3 coding DNA: TGCGCCAGCAGGGGCCAAACAGGGACGACCGGGGAGCTGTTTTTT.

The chain is built from TRBV5-4 and TRBJ1-4, with D tentatively TRBD1 (5 bases). Germline V CDR1 and CDR2: SGHNT, YYREEE (reference sequence). The CDR3 length is 15 residues. V lost 2 bases, J lost 2 bases, and 10 bases lay in between. The CDR3 DNA follows: TGTGCCAGCAGCTTCGTCGGGGGTACTAATGAAAAACTGTTTTTT. Amino acids: CASSFVGGTNEKLFF.

V and J are TRBV18 and TRBJ1-2, with TRBD1 matching over 11 bases. V shed 4 bases and J 0 bases; nucleotides not matched to a gene: 7. Germline CDR1 reads KGHSH; CDR2 reads LQKENI. The CDR3 runs 17 residues. The CDR3: CASSLRDRGSSNYGYTF. Written as DNA, the CDR3 is TGTGCCAGCTCACTCCGGGACAGGGGGTCTTCTAACTATGGCTACACCTTC.

The chain employs TRBV28 and TRBJ2-7; D remains unclear. V lost 5 bases to trimming and J lost 3 bases, with 11 bases between them. The CDR3 is 13 residues long. Germline V gene sequence: CDR1 MDHEN, CDR2 SYDVKM. CDR3 loop: CASSAATDYEQYF. CDR3 nucleotides: TGTGCCAGCAGTGCAGCGACGGACTACGAGCAGTACTTC.